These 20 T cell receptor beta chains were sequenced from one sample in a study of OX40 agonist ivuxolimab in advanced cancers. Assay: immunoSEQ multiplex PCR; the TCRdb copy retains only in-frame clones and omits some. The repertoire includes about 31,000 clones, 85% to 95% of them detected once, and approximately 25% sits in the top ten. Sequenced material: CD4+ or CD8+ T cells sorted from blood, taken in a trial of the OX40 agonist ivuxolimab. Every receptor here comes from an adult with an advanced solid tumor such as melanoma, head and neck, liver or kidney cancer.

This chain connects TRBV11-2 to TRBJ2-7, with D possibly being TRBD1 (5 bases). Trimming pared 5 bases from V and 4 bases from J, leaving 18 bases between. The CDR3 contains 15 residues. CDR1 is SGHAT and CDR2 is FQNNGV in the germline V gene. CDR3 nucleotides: TGTGCCAGCAGCCCTCTTGGGGCAGGGTGGTACGAGCAGTACTTC. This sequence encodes CASSPLGAGWYEQYF.

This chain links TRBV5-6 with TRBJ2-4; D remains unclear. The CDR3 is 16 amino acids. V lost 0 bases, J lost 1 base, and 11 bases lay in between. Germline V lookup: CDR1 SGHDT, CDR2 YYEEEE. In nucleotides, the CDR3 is TGTGCCAGCAGCTTGGATGGTCCTTCGGCCAAAAACATTCAGTACTTC. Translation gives CASSLDGPSAKNIQYF.

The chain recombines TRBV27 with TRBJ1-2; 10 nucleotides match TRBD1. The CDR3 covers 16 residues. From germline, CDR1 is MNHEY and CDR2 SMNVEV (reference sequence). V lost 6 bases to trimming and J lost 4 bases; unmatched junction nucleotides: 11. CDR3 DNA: TGTGCCAGCAGCCGGGACAGGGGCGAGGGGATCTATGGCTACACCTTC. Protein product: CASSRDRGEGIYGYTF.

The DNA of the CDR3 is TGTGCCAGTAGTAGGGGGATTATCTATGGCTACACCTTC. Translating it yields CASSRGIIYGYTF. This chain links TRBV19 with TRBJ1-2; D is perhaps TRBD1 (5 bases). CDR3 length: 13 amino acids. CDR1 and CDR2 from the germline V gene are LNHDA and SQIVND (reference sequence). The V gene lost 4 bases and the J gene lost 4 bases, with 10 bases spanning the gap.

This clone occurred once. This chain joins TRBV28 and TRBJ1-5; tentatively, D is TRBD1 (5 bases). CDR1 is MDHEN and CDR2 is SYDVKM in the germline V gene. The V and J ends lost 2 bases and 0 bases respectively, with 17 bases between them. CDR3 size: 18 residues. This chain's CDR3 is CASSLTAETDYSNQPQHF. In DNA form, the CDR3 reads TGTGCCAGCAGTTTAACGGCGGAGACAGATTATAGCAATCAGCCCCAGCATTTT. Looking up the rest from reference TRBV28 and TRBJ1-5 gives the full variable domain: DVKVTQSSRYLVKRTGEKVFLECVQDMDHENMFWYRQDPGLGLRLIYFSYDVKMKEKGDIPEGYSVSREKKERFSLILESASTNQTSMYLCASSLTAETDYSNQPQHFGDGTRLSIL.

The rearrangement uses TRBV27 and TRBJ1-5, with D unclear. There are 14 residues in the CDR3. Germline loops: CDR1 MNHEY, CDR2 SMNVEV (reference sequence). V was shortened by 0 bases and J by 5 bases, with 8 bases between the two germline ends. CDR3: CASSLSGFDQPQHF. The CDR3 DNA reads TGTGCCAGCAGTTTATCCGGATTTGATCAGCCCCAGCATTTT.

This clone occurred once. The CDR3 here is CASGLGLNSEVKKLFF. DNA of the CDR3: TGTGCCAGCGGGTTAGGTTTGAACAGCGAGGTGAAAAAACTGTTTTTT. The chain is built from TRBV2 and TRBJ1-4; no clear D gene. Per the germline V gene, CDR1 is SNHLY and CDR2 is FYNNEI. Between the trimmed V and J ends, which lost 8 bases and 9 bases, there was a span of 25 bases. The CDR3 has 16 amino acids.

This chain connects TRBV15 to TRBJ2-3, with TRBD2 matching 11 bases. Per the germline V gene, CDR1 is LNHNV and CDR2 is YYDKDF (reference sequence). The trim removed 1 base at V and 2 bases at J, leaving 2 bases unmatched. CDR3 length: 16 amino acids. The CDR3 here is CATSRVLAGATDTQYF. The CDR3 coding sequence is TGTGCCACCAGCAGAGTACTAGCGGGGGCCACAGATACGCAGTATTTT.

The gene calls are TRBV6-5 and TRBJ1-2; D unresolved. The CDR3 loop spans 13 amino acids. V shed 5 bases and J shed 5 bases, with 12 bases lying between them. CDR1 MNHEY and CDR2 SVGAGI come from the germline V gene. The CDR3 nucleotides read TGTGCCAGCAGTCCTCCGGGTTTTTATGGCTACACCTTC. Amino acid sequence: CASSPPGFYGYTF.

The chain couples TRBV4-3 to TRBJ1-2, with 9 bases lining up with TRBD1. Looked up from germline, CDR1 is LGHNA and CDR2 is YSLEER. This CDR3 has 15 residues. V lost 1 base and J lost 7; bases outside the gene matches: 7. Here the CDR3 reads CASSQGHRGLSGYTF. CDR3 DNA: TGCGCCAGCAGCCAAGGCCACAGGGGGCTGAGTGGCTACACCTTC.

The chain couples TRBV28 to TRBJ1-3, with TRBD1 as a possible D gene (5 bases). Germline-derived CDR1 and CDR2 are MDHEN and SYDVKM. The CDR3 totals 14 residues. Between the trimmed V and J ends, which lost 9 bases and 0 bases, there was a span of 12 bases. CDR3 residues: CASGAGSSGNTIYF. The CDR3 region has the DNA TGTGCCAGTGGAGCAGGGTCCTCTGGAAACACCATATATTTT. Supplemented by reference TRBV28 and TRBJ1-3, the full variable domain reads DVKVTQSSRYLVKRTGEKVFLECVQDMDHENMFWYRQDPGLGLRLIYFSYDVKMKEKGDIPEGYSVSREKKERFSLILESASTNQTSMYLCASGAGSSGNTIYFGEGSWLTVV.

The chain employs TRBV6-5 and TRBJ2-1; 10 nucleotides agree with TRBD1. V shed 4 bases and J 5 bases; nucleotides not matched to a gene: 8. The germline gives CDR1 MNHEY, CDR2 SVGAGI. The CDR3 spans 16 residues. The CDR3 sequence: CASSSGQGLTDNEQFF. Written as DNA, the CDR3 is TGTGCCAGCAGTTCGGGACAGGGGCTGACGGACAATGAGCAGTTCTTC.

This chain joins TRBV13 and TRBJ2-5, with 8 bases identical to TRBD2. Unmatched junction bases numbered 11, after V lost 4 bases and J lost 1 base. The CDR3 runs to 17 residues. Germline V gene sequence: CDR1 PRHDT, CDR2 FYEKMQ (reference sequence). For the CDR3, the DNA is TGTGCCAGCAGCTCGACGATAAGCGGGAGAGGCCAAGAGACCCAGTACTTC. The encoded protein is CASSSTISGRGQETQYF. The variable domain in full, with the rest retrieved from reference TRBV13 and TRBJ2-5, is AAGVIQSPRHLIKEKRETATLKCYPIPRHDTVYWYQQGPGQDPQFLISFYEKMQSDKGSIPDRFSAQQFSDYHSELNMSSLELGDSALYFCASSSTISGRGQETQYFGPGTRLLVL.

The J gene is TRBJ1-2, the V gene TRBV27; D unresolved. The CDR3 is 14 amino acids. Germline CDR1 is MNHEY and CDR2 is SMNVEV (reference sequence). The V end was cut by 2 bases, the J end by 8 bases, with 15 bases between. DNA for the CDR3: TGTGCCAGCAGTTTAAGTGGTGGACCGCGGGGCTACACCTTC. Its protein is CASSLSGGPRGYTF.

The CDR3 nucleotides are TGCGCCAGCAGTGCGGGACAGGCGAACACTGAAGCTTTCTTT. It codes for CASSAGQANTEAFF. V is TRBV10-1 and J is TRBJ1-1; 8 bases agree with TRBD1. This CDR3 contains 14 residues. Germline trimming cut 4 bases from V and 1 base from J; bases unmatched to any gene: 2. From germline, CDR1 is WNHNN and CDR2 SYGVQD (reference sequence).

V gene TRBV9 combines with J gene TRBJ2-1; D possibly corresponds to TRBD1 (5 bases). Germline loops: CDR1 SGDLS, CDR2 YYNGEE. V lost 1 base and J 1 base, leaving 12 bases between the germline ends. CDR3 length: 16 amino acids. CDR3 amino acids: CASSVRSQGSYNEQFF. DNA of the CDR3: TGTGCCAGCAGCGTAAGATCGCAGGGATCCTACAATGAGCAGTTCTTC.

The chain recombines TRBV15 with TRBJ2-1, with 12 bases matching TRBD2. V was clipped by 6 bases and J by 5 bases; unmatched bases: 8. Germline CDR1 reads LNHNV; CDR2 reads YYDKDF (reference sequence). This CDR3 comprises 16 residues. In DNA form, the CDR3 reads TGTGCCACCAGTAGGACTAGCGGGGCCAGAAACAATGAGCAGTTCTTC. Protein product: CATSRTSGARNNEQFF.

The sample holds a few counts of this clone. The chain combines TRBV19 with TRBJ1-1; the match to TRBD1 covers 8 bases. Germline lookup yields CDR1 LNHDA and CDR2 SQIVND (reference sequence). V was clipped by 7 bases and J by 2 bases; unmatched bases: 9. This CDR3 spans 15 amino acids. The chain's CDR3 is CASIITGQGNTEAFF. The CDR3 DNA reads TGTGCCAGTATTATCACAGGACAGGGCAACACTGAAGCTTTCTTT.

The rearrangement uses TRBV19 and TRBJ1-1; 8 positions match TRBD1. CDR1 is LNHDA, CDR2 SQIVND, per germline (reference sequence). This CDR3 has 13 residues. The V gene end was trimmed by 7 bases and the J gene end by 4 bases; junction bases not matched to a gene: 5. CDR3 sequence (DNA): TGTGCCAGTATTACAGGGGGGAGCACTGAAGCTTTCTTT. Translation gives CASITGGSTEAFF. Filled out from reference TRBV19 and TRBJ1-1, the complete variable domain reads DGGITQSPKYLFRKEGQNVTLSCEQNLNHDAMYWYRQDPGQGLRLIYYSQIVNDFQKGDIAEGYSVSREKKESFPLTVTSAQKNPTAFYLCASITGGSTEAFFGQGTRLTVV.

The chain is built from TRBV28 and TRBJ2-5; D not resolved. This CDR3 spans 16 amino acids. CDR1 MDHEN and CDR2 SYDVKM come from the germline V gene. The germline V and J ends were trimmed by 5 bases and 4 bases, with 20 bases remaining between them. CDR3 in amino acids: CASSHGLGSGRETQYF. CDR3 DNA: TGTGCCAGCAGTCATGGGCTGGGCAGTGGGCGAGAGACCCAGTACTTC.